This TCR beta chain originates from a study of circulating and synovial CD4+ cells in juvenile arthritis. Study results and caveats: Circulating pathogenic-like lymphocytes shared a substantially higher fraction of CDR3 sequences with synovium than bulk blood. Deeper sequencing increased measured overlap with synovial clonotypes. CPL and bulk CD4 samples differed at least tenfold in T cell genomes.

On this clone itself: Its matching antigen is unknown.

The method was immunoSEQ multiplex PCR; TCRdb's version includes in-frame clones alone and lacks a portion of them. In the table there are tens of thousands of clones, around 95% of which are singletons. This CDR3 comprises 15 residues. Germline values: CDR1 KGHSH, CDR2 LQKENI. The V end lost 1 base, the J end lost 4 bases, and 11 bases lay between the germline ends. Donors were patients with active juvenile idiopathic arthritis. The chain combines TRBV18 with TRBJ1-3; tentative D call: TRBD1 (6 bases). The origin of this receptor is a human donor with juvenile idiopathic arthritis. The material sequenced was CD4+ T cells from blood. The CDR3 here is CASSPLGGLGNTIYF. The CDR3 coding sequence is TGTGCCAGCTCACCACTCGGGGGGCTCGGAAACACCATATATTTT.